What follows are 13 T cell receptor beta chains derived from one specimen sequenced in a study of shared clonotypes between healthy human individuals. Here immunoSEQ multiplex PCR was the method, and the copy in TCRdb shows in-frame clones only, minus some. The sample lists a few million clones; 90% to 95% were seen once. Sequenced sample: naive CD4+ T cells sorted from blood. The subset denotes: CD45RA+ positively selected. These receptors originate from a man aged 18 to 35 in good health.

The chain carries TRBV2 and TRBJ2-2; D might be TRBD1 or TRBD2, each matching 5 bases. Germline CDR1 SNHLY, CDR2 FYNNEI. The CDR3 covers 15 residues. V lost 6 bases to trimming and J lost 3 bases, with 14 bases between them. CDR3 protein: CASRVEGTYTGELFF. Here the CDR3 DNA reads TGTGCCAGCAGGGTGGAAGGGACCTACACCGGGGAGCTGTTTTTT.

The chain recombines TRBV11-1 with TRBJ2-7; D possibly uses TRBD1 or TRBD2 (5 bases each). The CDR3 consists of 14 residues. V gave up 4 bases and J gave up 3 bases, with 13 bases separating them. Germline loops: CDR1 SGHAT, CDR2 FQDESV (reference sequence). CDR3 coding DNA: TGTGCCAGCAGCTGGGGGTCCCCTTTCTACGAGCAGTACTTC. Its translation is CASSWGSPFYEQYF.

Comments on this clone: One end of the junction varies from germline; a read error may be responsible. CDR3 DNA sequence: TGTGCCAGCAGCCGGGACCGAGCCTCAGATGCGCAGTATTTT. This codes for CASSRDRASDAQYF. J is TRBJ2-3 and V is TRBV5-4, with D perhaps assigned TRBD1 or TRBD2 (5 bases each). Germline assignment: CDR1 SGHNT and CDR2 YYREEE (reference sequence). There are 14 residues in the CDR3.

This clone appeared once. The chain uses TRBV4-1 and TRBJ2-7, with 9 bases lining up with TRBD1. V lost 4 bases to trimming and J lost 0 bases; unmatched junction nucleotides: 16. Germline loops: CDR1 MGHRA, CDR2 YSYEKL. The CDR3 has 19 residues. CDR3 loop: CASSRQIPTGTGSSYEQYF. CDR3 nucleotide sequence: TGCGCCAGCAGCCGGCAAATCCCCACCGGGACAGGGTCCTCCTACGAGCAGTACTTC.

The chain carries TRBV9 and TRBJ1-1; 9 bases line up with TRBD1. Germline CDR1 SGDLS, CDR2 YYNGEE. The junction had 10 bases not matched to a gene; V was cut back by 4 bases and J by 6 bases. The CDR3 loop spans 15 amino acids. The CDR3 bases are TGTGCCAGCAGCACGGGACAGGGTAGGCTGGCTGAAGCTTTCTTT. The encoded protein is CASSTGQGRLAEAFF.

This clone has more than one count but fewer than ten. The V and J genes are TRBV18 and TRBJ1-1, with 9 positions matching TRBD1. The CDR3 length is 15 residues. Germline lookup yields CDR1 KGHSH and CDR2 LQKENI. After removal of 3 bases from V and 4 bases from J, the junction contained 6 bases not matched to a gene. The CDR3 DNA sequence: TGTGCCAGCTCACCGAAGGGACAGGGAACCACTGAAGCTTTCTTT. It codes for CASSPKGQGTTEAFF.

DNA of the CDR3: TGTGCCAGCAGTTTATGGTGGGGACCCTACGAGCAGTACTTC. This encodes CASSLWWGPYEQYF. The chain has TRBV27 and TRBJ2-7; either TRBD1 or TRBD2 may supply D (5 bases each). The CDR3 is 14 residues long. V shed 1 base and J shed 2 bases, with 9 bases lying between them. Germline V CDR1 and CDR2: MNHEY, SMNVEV (reference sequence).

The chain combines TRBV6-6 with TRBJ2-7; D uncertain. CDR3 length equals 15 residues. Germline-derived CDR1 and CDR2 are MNHNY and SVGAGI (reference sequence). V shed 4 bases and J shed 0 bases, with 13 bases lying between them. CDR3 coding DNA: TGTGCCAGCAGTTTGTTGCCCCCGAACTCCTACGAGCAGTACTTC. Translated: CASSLLPPNSYEQYF.

Details on this clone: Other DNA sequences in this sample translate to the same CDR3. The CDR3 protein is CASSGTVLSYEQYF. The CDR3 nucleotides are TGTGCCAGCAGTGGGACAGTCCTTTCCTACGAGCAGTACTTC. The chain couples TRBV6-1 to TRBJ2-7; D might be TRBD1 (6 bases). CDR1 and CDR2 from the germline V gene are MNHNS and SASEGT. This CDR3 comprises 14 residues. Trimming removed 4 bases from V and 1 base from J, with 11 bases in between.

Written as DNA, the CDR3 is TGTGCCAGCAGTGAAGGACAGACGATGAACACTGAAGCTTTCTTT. This encodes CASSEGQTMNTEAFF. J is TRBJ1-1 and V is TRBV2; weak D call: TRBD1 (5 bases). The CDR3 totals 15 residues. V was cut by 1 base and J by 0 bases, with 9 bases left in between. The germline CDR1 and CDR2 sequences are SNHLY and FYNNEI.

The CDR3 DNA sequence: TGTGCCAGCAGTGCGGTTCAGGCAGGCAATGAGCAGTTCTTC. It yields the protein CASSAVQAGNEQFF. The chain couples TRBV2 to TRBJ2-1; unclear D gene. Germline lookup yields CDR1 SNHLY and CDR2 FYNNEI. This CDR3 has 14 amino acids. V lost 4 bases and J lost 6, with 13 bases in between.

The rearrangement uses TRBV2 and TRBJ1-2; the match to TRBD1 covers 7 bases. The junction had 6 bases not matched to a gene; V was cut back by 4 bases and J by 7 bases. CDR1 SNHLY and CDR2 FYNNEI come from the germline V gene. The CDR3 is made up of 13 amino acids. As DNA, the CDR3 is TGTGCCAGCAGTGGTGAACAGGGGATTGGCTACACCTTC. The encoded protein is CASSGEQGIGYTF.

In its sample, this clone was seen a few times. The chain recombines TRBV25-1 with TRBJ2-7; 8 positions match TRBD1. Trimming took 6 bases from V and 5 from J; bases not matched to a gene: 12. CDR1 is MGHDK and CDR2 is SYGVNS in the germline V gene. The CDR3 runs 15 residues. CDR3 loop: CASRATGTGPHEQYF. DNA of the CDR3: TGTGCCAGCAGAGCTACCGGGACAGGTCCCCACGAGCAGTACTTC.